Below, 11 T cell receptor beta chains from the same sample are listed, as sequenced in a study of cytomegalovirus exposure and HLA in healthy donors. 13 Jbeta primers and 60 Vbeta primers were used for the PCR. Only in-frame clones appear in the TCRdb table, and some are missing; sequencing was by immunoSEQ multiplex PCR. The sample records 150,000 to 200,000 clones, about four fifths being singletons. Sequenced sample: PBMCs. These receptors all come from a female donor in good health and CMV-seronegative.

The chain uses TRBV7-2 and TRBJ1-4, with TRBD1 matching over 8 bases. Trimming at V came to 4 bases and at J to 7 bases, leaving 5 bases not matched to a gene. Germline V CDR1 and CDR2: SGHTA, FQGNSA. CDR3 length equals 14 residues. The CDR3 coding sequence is TGTGCCAGCAGCTCTGGACAGGGTGGTGAAAAACTGTTTTTT. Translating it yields CASSSGQGGEKLFF.

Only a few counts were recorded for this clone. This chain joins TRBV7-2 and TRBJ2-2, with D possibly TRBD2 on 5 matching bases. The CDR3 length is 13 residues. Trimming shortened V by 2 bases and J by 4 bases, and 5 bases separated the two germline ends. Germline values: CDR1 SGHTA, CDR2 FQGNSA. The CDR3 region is CASSLRGTGELFF. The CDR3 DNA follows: TGTGCCAGCAGCTTACGGGGCACCGGGGAGCTGTTTTTT.

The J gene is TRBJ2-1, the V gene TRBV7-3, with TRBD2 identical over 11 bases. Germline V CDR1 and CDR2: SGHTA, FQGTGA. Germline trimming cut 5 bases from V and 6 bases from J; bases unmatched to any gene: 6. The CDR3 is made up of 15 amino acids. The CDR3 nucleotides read TGTGCCAGCAGCCAGGTAGCGGGAGGGGTCAATGAGCAGTTCTTC. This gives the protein CASSQVAGGVNEQFF.

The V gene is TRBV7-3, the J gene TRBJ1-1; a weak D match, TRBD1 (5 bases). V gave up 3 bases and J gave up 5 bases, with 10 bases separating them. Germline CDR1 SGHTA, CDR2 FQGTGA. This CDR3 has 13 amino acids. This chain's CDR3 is CASSFGRGTEAFF. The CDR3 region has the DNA TGTGCCAGCAGCTTCGGGAGGGGAACTGAAGCTTTCTTT.

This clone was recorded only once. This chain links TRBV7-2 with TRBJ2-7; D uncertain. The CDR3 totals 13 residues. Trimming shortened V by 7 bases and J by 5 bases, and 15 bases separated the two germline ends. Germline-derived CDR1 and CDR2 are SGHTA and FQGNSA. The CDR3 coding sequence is TGTGCCAGCAACCTAAACCCTCCCGACGAGCAGTACTTC. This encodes CASNLNPPDEQYF. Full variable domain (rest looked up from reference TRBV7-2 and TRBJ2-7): GAGVSQSPSNKVTEKGKDVELRCDPISGHTALYWYRQSLGQGLEFLIYFQGNSAPDKSGLPSDRFSAERTGGSVSTLTIQRTQQEDSAVYLCASNLNPPDEQYFGPGTRLTVT.

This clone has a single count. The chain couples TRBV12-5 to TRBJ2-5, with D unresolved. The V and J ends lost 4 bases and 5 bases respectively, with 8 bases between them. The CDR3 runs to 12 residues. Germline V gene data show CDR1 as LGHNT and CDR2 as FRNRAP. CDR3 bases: TGTGCTAGTGGTTCTACCACGGAGACCCAGTACTTC. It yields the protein CASGSTTETQYF. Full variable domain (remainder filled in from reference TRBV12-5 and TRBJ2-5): DARVTQTPRHKVTEMGQEVTMRCQPILGHNTVFWYRQTMMQGLELLAYFRNRAPLDDSGMPKDRFSAEMPDATLATLKIQPSEPRDSAVYFCASGSTTETQYFGPGTRLLVL.

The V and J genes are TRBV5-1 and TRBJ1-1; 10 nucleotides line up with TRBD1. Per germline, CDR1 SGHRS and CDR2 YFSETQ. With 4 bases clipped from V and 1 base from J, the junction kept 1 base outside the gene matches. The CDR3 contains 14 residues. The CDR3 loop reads CASSRDRGNTEAFF. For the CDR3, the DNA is TGCGCCAGCAGCCGGGACAGGGGGAACACTGAAGCTTTCTTT.

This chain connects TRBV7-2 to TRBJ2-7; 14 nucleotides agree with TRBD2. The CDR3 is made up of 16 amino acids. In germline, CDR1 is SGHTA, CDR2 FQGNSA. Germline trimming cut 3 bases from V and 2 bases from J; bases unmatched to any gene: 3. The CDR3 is CASSLGTSGRAYEQYF. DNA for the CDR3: TGTGCCAGCAGCTTGGGGACTAGCGGGAGAGCCTACGAGCAGTACTTC.

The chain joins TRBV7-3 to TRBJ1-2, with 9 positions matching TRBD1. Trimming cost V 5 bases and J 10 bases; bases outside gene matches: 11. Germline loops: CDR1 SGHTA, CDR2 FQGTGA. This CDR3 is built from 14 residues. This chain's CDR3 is CASSPDRGSLDYTF. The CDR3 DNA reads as TGTGCCAGCAGCCCAGACAGGGGGAGCCTCGACTACACCTTC.

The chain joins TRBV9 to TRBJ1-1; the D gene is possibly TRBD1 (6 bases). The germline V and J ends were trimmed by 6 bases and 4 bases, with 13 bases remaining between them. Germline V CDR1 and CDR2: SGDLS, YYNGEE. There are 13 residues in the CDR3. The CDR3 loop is CASNPGGRTEAFF. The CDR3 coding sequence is TGTGCCAGCAACCCCGGGGGGCGCACTGAAGCTTTCTTT. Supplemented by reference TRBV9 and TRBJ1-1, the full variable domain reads DSGVTQTPKHLITATGQRVTLRCSPRSGDLSVYWYQQSLDQGLQFLIQYYNGEERAKGNILERFSAQQFPDLHSELNLSSLELGDSALYFCASNPGGRTEAFFGQGTRLTVV.

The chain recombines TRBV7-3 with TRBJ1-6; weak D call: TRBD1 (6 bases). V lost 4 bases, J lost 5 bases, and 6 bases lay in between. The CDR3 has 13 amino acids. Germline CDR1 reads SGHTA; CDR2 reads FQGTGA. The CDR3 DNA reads TGTGCCAGCAGCTGGACAGATAATTCACCCCTCCACTTT. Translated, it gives CASSWTDNSPLHF.